This T cell receptor (beta chain) was recovered during a study of vaccination effects on CD4 cells after COVID-19. ViraFEST assay sequencing came after antigen-specific CD4+ T cells were expanded with viral peptide pools. At the end of more than 8 days of culture, CD4+ T cells were isolated. All participants had two doses of either the BNT162b2 or mRNA-1273 vaccine. The healthy vaccine recipients, who had no prior SARS-CoV-2 infection, showed negative nucleocapsid antibodies. Deletions cut 0 bases from V and 2 bases from J, with 17 bases between. Germline CDR1 and CDR2: MNHEY and SVGEGT. The CDR3 runs 17 residues. Only in-frame clones appear in the TCRdb table, and some are missing; sequencing was by immunoSEQ multiplex PCR. The table shows approximately 26,000 clones, with roughly 80% occurring only once. Study-wide findings and caveats: Clonal contraction was marked in infection- and vaccine-induced clones late after vaccination.

With respect to this clone: Its cognate antigen is unknown.

The specimen was CD4+ T cells from PBMCs cultured with HCoV-NL63 spike peptides, collected after COVID-19 vaccination. The chain is built from TRBV6-2 or TRBV6-3 and TRBJ2-7; D possibly corresponds to TRBD2 (5 bases). The clonotype originates from a human donor who received a COVID-19 vaccine. The chain's CDR3 is CASSYSTPAARTYEQYF. The DNA of the CDR3 is TGTGCCAGCAGTTACTCGACCCCAGCGGCTAGAACCTACGAGCAGTACTTC.